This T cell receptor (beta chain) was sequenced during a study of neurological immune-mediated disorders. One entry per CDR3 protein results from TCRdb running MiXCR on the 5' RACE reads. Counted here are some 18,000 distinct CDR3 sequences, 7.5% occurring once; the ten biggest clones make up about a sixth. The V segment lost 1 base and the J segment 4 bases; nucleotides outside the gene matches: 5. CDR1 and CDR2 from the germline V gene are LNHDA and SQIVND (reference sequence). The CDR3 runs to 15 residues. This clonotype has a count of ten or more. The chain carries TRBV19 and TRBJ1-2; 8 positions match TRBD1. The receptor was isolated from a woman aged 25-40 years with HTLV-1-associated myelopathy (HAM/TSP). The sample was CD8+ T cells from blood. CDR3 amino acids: CASSIVDRGTYGYTF. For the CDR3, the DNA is TGTGCCAGTAGTATAGTCGACAGGGGCACCTATGGCTACACCTTC.